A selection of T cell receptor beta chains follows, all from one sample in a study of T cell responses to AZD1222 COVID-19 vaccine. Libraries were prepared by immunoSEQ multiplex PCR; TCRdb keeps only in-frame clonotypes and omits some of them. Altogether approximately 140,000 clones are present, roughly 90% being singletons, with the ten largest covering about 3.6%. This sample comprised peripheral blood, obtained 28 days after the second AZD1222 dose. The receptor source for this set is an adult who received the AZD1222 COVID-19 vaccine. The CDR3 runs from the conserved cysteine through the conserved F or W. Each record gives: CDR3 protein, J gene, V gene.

CDR3: CASSLSSLVGSNQPQHF
J: TRBJ1-5
V: TRBV27

CDR3: CSARLGTEAFF
J: TRBJ1-1
V: TRBV20-1

CDR3: CASSVVAGSYEQYF
J: TRBJ2-7
V: TRBV9

CDR3: CASSPTDANTEAFF
J: TRBJ1-1
V: TRBV3-1/TRBV3-2

CDR3: CASKGANYNEQFF
J: TRBJ2-1
V: TRBV13

CDR3: CASSLWGGSYYNEQFF
J: TRBJ2-1
V: TRBV28

CDR3: CASSPDRAGNTEAFF
J: TRBJ1-1
V: TRBV18

CDR3: CSVDPRTGVNYGYTF
J: TRBJ1-2
V: TRBV29-1

CDR3: CRIDRDYGYTF
J: TRBJ1-2
V: TRBV20-1

CDR3: CASSRPAHEQYF
J: TRBJ2-7
V: TRBV11-3

CDR3: CASSRRTGGVQPQHF
J: TRBJ1-5
V: TRBV19